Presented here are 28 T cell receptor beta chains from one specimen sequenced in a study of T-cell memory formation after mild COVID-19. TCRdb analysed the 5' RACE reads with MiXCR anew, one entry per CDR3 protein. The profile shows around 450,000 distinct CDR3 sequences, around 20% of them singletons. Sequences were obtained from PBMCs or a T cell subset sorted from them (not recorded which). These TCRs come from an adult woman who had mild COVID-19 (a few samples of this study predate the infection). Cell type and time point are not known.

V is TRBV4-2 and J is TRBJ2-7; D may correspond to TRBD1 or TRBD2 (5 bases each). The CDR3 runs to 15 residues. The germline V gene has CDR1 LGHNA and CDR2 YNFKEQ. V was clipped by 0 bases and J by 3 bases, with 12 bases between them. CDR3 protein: CASSQEGEGVYEQYF. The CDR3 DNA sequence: TGTGCCAGCAGCCAAGAGGGGGAAGGGGTCTACGAGCAGTACTTC.

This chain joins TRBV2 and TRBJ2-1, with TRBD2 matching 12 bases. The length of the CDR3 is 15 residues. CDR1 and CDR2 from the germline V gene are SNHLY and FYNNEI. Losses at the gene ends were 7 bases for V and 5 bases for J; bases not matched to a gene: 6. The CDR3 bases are TGTGCCAGCAAGAGGAGGACTAGCGGGGACAATGAGCAGTTCTTC. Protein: CASKRRTSGDNEQFF.

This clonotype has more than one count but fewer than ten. Here the CDR3 reads CASSYDRGYGYTF. The DNA for the CDR3 is TGTGCCAGCAGCTATGACAGGGGTTATGGCTACACCTTC. The chain links TRBV7-2 to TRBJ1-2; 8 bases agree with TRBD1. The CDR3 consists of 13 residues. Germline trimming cut 4 bases from V and 5 bases from J; bases unmatched to any gene: 3. Germline assignment: CDR1 SGHTA and CDR2 FQGNSA.

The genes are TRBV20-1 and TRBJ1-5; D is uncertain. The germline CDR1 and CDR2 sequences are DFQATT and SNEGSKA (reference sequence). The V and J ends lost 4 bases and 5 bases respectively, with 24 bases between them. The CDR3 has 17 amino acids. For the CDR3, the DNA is TGCAGTGCTACCCCCCTGGAACGAAGACCTGGAGATCAGCCCCAGCATTTT. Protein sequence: CSATPLERRPGDQPQHF.

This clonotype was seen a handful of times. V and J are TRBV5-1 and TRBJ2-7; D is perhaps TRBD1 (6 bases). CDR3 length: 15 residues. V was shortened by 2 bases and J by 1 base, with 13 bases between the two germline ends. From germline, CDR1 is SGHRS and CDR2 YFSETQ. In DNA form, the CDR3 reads TGCGCCAGCAGCTTAGACAGGTCCCAATCCTACGAGCAGTACTTC. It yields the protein CASSLDRSQSYEQYF.

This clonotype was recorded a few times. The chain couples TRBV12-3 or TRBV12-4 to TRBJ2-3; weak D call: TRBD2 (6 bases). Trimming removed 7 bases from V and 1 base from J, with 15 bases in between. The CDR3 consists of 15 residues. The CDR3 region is CASTRRGLGTDTQYF. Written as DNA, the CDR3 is TGTGCCAGCACACGAAGGGGACTGGGCACAGATACGCAGTATTTT.

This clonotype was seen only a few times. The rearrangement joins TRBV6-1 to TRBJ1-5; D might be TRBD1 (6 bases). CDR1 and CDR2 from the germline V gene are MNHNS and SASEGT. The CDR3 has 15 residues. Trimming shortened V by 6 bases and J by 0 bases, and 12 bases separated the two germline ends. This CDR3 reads CASRPQGNSNQPQHF. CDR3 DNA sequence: TGTGCCAGCAGGCCGCAGGGGAATAGCAATCAGCCCCAGCATTTT.

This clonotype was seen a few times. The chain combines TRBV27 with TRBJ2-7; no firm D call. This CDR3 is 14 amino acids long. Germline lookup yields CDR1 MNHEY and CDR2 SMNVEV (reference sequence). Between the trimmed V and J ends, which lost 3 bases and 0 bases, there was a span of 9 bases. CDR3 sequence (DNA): TGTGCCAGCAGTTTTAAGGGCTACTCCTACGAGCAGTACTTC. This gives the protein CASSFKGYSYEQYF.

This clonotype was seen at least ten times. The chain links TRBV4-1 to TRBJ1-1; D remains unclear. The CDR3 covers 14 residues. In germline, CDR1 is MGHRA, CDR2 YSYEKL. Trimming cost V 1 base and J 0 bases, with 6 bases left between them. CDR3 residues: CASSQGSVNTEAFF. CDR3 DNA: TGCGCCAGCAGCCAAGGATCGGTGAACACTGAAGCTTTCTTT.

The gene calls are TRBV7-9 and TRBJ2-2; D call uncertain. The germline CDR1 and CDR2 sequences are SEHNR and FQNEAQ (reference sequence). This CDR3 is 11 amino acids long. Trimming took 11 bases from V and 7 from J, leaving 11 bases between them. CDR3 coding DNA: TGTGCCTGGGTAACGATCGGGGAGCTGTTTTTT. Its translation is CAWVTIGELFF.

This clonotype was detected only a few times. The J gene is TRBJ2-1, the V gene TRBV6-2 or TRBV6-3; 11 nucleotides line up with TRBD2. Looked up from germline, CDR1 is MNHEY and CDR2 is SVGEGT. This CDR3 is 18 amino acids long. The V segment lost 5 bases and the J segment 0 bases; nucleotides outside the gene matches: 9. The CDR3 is CASSIHRLAGSSYNEQFF. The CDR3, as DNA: TGTGCCAGCAGTATTCACCGACTAGCGGGGAGCTCCTACAATGAGCAGTTCTTC.

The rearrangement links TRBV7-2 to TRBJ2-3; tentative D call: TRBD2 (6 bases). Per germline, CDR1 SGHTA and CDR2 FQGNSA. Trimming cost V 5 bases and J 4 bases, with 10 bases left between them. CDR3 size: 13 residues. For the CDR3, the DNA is TGTGCCAGCAGCCCGACTAGGGCAGATACGCAGTATTTT. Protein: CASSPTRADTQYF.

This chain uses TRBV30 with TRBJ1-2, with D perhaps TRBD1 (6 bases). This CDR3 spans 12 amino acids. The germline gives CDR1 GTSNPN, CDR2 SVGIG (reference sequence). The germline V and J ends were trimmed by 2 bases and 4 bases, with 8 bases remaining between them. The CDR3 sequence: CAWSKDSYGYTF. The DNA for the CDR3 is TGTGCCTGGAGTAAGGACAGCTATGGCTACACCTTC.

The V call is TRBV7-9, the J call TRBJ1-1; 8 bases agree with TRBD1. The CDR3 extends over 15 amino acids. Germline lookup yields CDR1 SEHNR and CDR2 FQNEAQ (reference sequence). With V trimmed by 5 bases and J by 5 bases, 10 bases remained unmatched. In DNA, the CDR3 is TGTGCCAGCAGCCCTCGGACAGGGCTTCAGACTGAAGCTTTCTTT. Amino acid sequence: CASSPRTGLQTEAFF.

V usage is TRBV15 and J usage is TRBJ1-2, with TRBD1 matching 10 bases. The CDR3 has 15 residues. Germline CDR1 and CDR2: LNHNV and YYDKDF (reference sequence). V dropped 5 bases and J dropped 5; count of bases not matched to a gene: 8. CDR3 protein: CATSRGRTGGYGYTF. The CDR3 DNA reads TGTGCCACCAGCCGGGGCCGGACAGGGGGATATGGCTACACCTTC.

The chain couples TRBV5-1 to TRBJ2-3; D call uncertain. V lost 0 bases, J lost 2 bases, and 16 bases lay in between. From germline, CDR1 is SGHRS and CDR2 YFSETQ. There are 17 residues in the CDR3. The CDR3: CASSLDLSATLTDTQYF. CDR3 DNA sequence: TGCGCCAGCAGCTTGGATCTATCCGCTACCCTCACAGATACGCAGTATTTT.

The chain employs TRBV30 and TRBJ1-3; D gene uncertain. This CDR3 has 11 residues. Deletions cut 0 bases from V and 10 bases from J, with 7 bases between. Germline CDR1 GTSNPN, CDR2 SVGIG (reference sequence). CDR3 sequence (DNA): TGTGCCTGGAGTGTAGAGGCGACCATATATTTT. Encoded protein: CAWSVEATIYF.

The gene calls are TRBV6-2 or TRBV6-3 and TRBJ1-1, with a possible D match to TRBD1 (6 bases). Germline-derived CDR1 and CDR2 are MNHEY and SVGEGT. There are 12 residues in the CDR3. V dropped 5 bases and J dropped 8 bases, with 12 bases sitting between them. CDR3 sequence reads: CASSTPTGEAFF. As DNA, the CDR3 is TGTGCCAGCAGTACTCCCACAGGGGAAGCTTTCTTT.

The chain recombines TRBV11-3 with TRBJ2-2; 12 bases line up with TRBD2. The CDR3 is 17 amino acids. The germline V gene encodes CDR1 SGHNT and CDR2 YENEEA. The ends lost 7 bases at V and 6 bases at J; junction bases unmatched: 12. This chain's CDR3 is CASTIGRLAGVSGELFF. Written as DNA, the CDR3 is TGTGCCAGCACCATCGGTCGACTAGCGGGAGTTTCCGGGGAGCTGTTTTTT.

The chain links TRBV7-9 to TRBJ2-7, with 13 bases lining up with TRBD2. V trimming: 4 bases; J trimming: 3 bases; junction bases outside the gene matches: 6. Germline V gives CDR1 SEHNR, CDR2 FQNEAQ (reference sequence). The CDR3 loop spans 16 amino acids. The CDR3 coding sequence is TGTGCCAGCAGCTCACCGGGACTAGCGGGAAACTACGAGCAGTACTTC. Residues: CASSSPGLAGNYEQYF.

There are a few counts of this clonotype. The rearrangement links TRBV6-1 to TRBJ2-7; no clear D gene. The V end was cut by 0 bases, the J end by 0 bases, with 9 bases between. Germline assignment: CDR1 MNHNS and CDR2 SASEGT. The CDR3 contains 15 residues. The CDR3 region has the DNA TGTGCCAGCAGTGAAGCCAGGTTAAGCTCCTACGAGCAGTACTTC. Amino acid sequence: CASSEARLSSYEQYF.

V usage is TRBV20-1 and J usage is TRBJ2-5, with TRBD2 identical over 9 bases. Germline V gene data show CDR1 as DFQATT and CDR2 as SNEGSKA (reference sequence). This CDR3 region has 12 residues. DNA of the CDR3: TGCAGCGTACCACTAGCGGGTGAGACCCAGTACTTC. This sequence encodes CSVPLAGETQYF.

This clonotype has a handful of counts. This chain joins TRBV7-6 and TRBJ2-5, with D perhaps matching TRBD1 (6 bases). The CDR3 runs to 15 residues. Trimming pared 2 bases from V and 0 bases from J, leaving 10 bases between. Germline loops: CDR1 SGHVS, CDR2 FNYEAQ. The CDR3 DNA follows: TGTGCCAGCAGCTTACCCGGACAGTACCAAGAGACCCAGTACTTC. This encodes CASSLPGQYQETQYF.

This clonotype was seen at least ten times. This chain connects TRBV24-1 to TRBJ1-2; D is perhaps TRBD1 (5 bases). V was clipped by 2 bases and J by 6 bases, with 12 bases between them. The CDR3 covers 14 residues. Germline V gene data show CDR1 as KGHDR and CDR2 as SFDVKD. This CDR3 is CATSDWGRDNGYTF. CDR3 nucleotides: TGTGCCACCAGTGATTGGGGCAGGGATAATGGCTACACCTTC.

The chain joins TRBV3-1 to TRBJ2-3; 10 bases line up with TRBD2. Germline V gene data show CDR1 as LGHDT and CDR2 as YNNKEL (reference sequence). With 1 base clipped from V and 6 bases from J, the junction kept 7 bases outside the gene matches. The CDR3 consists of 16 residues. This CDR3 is CASSQGSSGRLDTQYF. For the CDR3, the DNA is TGTGCCAGCAGCCAAGGATCTAGCGGGAGACTGGATACGCAGTATTTT.

CDR3 loop: CSAHGQGTQPQHF. DNA of the CDR3: TGCAGTGCTCACGGACAGGGAACTCAGCCCCAGCATTTT. The chain recombines TRBV20-1 with TRBJ1-5; TRBD1 matches 8 bases. The germline CDR1 and CDR2 sequences are DFQATT and SNEGSKA (reference sequence). The V and J ends lost 5 bases and 6 bases, in that order; junction bases with no gene match: 6. CDR3 length: 13 amino acids.

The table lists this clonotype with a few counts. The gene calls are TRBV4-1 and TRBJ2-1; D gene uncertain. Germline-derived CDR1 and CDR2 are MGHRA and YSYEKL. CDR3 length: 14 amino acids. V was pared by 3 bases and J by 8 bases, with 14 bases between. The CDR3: CASSHFVSVDEQFF. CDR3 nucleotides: TGCGCCAGCAGCCACTTCGTGTCGGTTGATGAGCAGTTCTTC.

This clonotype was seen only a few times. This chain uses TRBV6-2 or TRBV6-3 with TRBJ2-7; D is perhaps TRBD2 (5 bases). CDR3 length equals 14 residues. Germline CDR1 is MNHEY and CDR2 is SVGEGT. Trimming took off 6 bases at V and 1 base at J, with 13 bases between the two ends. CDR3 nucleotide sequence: TGTGCCAGCAGCAAGTGGAGCGGATCCTACGAGCAGTACTTC. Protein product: CASSKWSGSYEQYF.